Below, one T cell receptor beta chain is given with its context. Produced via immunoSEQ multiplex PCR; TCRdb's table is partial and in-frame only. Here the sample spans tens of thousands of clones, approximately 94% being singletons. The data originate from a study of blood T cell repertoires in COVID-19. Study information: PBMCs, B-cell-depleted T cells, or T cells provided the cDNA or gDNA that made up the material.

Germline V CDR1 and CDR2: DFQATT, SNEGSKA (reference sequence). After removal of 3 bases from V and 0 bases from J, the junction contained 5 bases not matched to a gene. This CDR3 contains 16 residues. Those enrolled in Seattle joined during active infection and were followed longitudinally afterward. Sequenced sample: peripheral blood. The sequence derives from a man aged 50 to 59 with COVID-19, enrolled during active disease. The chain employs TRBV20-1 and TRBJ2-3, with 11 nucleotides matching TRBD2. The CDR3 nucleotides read TGCAGTGCTAGTGGACTAGCGGGCGATAGCACAGATACGCAGTATTTT. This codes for CSASGLAGDSTDTQYF.